What follows is one T cell receptor (beta chain) and its context. Germline CDR1 SNHLY, CDR2 FYNNEI. Trimming removed 6 bases from V and 7 bases from J, with 15 bases in between. This CDR3 contains 14 residues. The data belong to a study of blood T cell repertoires in COVID-19. Overall study: Samples came from the United States, Italy and Spain, spanning acute and convalescent COVID-19.

The Seattle patients joined while their infection was active and were tracked longitudinally afterward. Method: immunoSEQ multiplex PCR; TCRdb's copy keeps in-frame clones and lacks some. Of 400,000 or so clones listed, over 85% are singletons. Source material: peripheral blood. This TCR was sampled from a man younger than 30 with COVID-19, enrolled during active disease. The V call is TRBV2, the J call TRBJ1-4; the D gene is possibly TRBD1 (6 bases). The CDR3 spells CASRDGGGGEKLFF. CDR3 sequence (DNA): TGTGCCAGCAGGGACGGGGGGGGCGGTGAAAAACTGTTTTTT.